The following is a T cell receptor (beta chain) sequence with its context. Its antigen remains undetermined. Per-base qualities were not stored, and no clone one base away is much larger. The data derive from a study of OX40 agonist ivuxolimab in advanced cancers. A note on the overall study: The costimulatory receptor OX40 (CD134) was targeted by ivuxolimab, a fully human IgG2 agonistic monoclonal antibody. Intravenous ivuxolimab was administered to patients every 2 weeks at six dose levels: 0.01, 0.1, 0.3, 1.5, 3 and 10 mg/kg. Of the 50 or so patients in dose escalation, about 20 had hepatocellular carcinoma, some 15 had melanoma, 9 had renal cell carcinoma and 9 had head and neck cancer. The dose-escalation cohort was 82.7% male with a mean age of approximately 60 years, ranging from about 23 to 85. Prior anti-PD-1, anti-PD-L1 or anti-CTLA-4 therapy was permitted, and approximately 40% of dose-escalation patients had received checkpoint inhibitors. Partial responses occurred in three dose-escalation patients, of whom one had hepatocellular carcinoma and two had cutaneous melanoma. The point of sequencing TCRbeta in the periphery was to test whether ivuxolimab changed TCR sequence diversity and drove clonal T-cell expansion. The monotherapy dose-escalation portion (N ≈ 56 patients) of the phase I ivuxolimab trial is reported in the paper. Broad study findings and their caveats: After ivuxolimab, expanded clones were on average more numerous among CD8+ T cells than among CD4+ T cells. Low levels of normalized T-cell clonal expansion were also shown by some nonresponding patients. Which antigens the clonally expanded peripheral T cells were specific for was not determined. At doses from 0.1 to 3.0 mg/kg, clonal expansion was seen in both CD4+ and CD8+ blood T cells between baseline and week 6. Partial responders in the 0.1-3.0 mg/kg groups had among the lowest normalized peripheral clonal expansion, especially among CD8+ T cells.

The trial excluded patients who had a history of autoimmune disease or who were on systemic immunosuppression. Peripheral blood for TCR sequencing was collected from all dose cohorts at baseline, on cycle 4 day 1, and on cycle 7 day 1. Samples were obtained from an open-label, multicenter, first-in-human phase I dose-escalation trial of ivuxolimab. Adults with locally advanced or metastatic melanoma, renal cell, hepatocellular, or head and neck squamous cell carcinoma were enrolled in the trial. Before TCR sequencing, CD4+ T cells and CD8+ T cells from peripheral blood were sorted into separate populations. The germline V gene encodes CDR1 SGHAT and CDR2 FQNNGV. Trimming takes 3 bases off V and 8 bases off J; junction bases not matched to a gene: 6. The CDR3 contains 14 residues, cysteine and phenylalanine counted. Solely the CDR3 DNA is kept, with 42 bases framed from the first base. Genomic DNA was extracted from sorted cells for sequencing of the TCRbeta CDR3 region. The immunoSEQ Assay was used to sequence the TCRbeta CDR3 regions. The source is immuneACCESS, and TCRdb retained only in-frame sequences with V and J called. Part of the clones is not carried over; for the studies checked, unresolved V genes explain less than half of this, and the remainder is unexplained. A total of roughly 64,000 clones appear in this sample, approximately 90% of them only once. The ten largest make up roughly 0.79% of the sample.

The source was CD4+ or CD8+ T cells sorted from blood, collected in a trial of the OX40 agonist ivuxolimab. The chain is assembled from TRBV11-2 and TRBJ1-2; TRBD1 matches 10 bases in the middle. This TCR came from an adult with an advanced solid tumor such as melanoma, head and neck, liver or kidney cancer. The encoded CDR3 is CASSFSPTGGGYTF. The DNA reads as follows: TGTGCCAGCAGCTTCTCGCCGACAGGGGGCGGCTACACCTTC.